This T cell receptor (beta chain) was documented in a study of beta chain features in type 1 diabetes. Study as a whole: Healthy donors and patients showed comparable age, gender and cell yields. Study results and caveats: Researchers report that Type 1 diabetes patients had moderately but significantly shorter TCRB CDR3s across all four CD4+ subsets.

Reverse transcribing all isolated RNA meant expressed TCRB transcripts were sequenced. Sequenced by immunoSEQ multiplex PCR; TCRdb stores in-frame clones only, minus some. The profile shows about 660,000 clones, roughly an eighth of them singletons. The ends were cut back, 0 bases at V and 3 bases at J, with 12 bases in the middle. Germline values: CDR1 SGHRS, CDR2 YFSETQ. The CDR3 runs 15 residues. Cells sorted by CD45RO/CCR7/CD25/CD127/CD95/CD27 comprised CD4+ naive, central memory, regulatory and stem cell-like memory cells. Points on this clone: Its matching antigen is unknown.

The clonotype was recovered from a young man with type 1 diabetes. J is TRBJ2-5 and V is TRBV5-1; tentative D call: TRBD1 (5 bases). Input material: naive CD4+ T cells from blood. CDR3 sequence: CASSLAGHEKETQYF. DNA for the CDR3: TGCGCCAGCAGCTTGGCAGGGCACGAAAAAGAGACCCAGTACTTC.